A selection of T cell receptor beta chains follows, all from one sample in a study of HIV-infected children after antiretroviral therapy interruption. In TCRdb, the 3' RACE reads were re-called with MiXCR into one record per CDR3 protein. The data show about 89,000 distinct CDR3 sequences, around 6.9% seen once. The sample was CD45RA+ CD4+ T cells from PBMCs, pooled from several time points, taken from a donor given antiretroviral therapy, either interrupted or continuous. The receptors here all came from a pool of human donors with HIV. Both conserved end residues are part of each CDR3. Each record gives: V gene, J gene, D gene, clone size, CDR3 protein, CDR3 DNA. The D gene is left open where the match is weak. Not all rows give a size; the values are once, few, many and, for expanded clones, a class.

>TRBV19|TRBJ2-7|TRBD1|many
CASEVGGGSYEQYF
TGTGCCAGCGAAGTAGGGGGCGGTAGTTACGAGCAGTACTTC
>TRBV29-1|TRBJ2-1|TRBD1|NA
CSAYPGGPYNEQFF
TGCAGCGCGTATCCAGGGGGCCCCTACAATGAGCAGTTCTTC
>TRBV3-1|TRBJ1-3|TRBD1|few
CASSRTGISGNTIYF
TGTGCCAGCAGCCGGACAGGGATCTCTGGAAACACCATATATTTT
>TRBV7-6|TRBJ2-6|NA|NA
CASSSFSGANVLTF
TGTGCCAGCAGCTCCTTCTCTGGGGCCAACGTCCTGACTTTC
>TRBV18|TRBJ1-1|NA|many
CASSLSDVGGYEGTEAFF
TGTGCCAGCTCACTAAGTGACGTCGGAGGGTACGAAGGCACTGAAGCTTTCTTT
>TRBV27|TRBJ2-7|NA|NA
CASTRKRYYEQYF
TGTGCCAGCACGAGAAAGAGGTACTACGAGCAGTACTTC
>TRBV5-1|TRBJ2-7|NA|many
CASSSRAGDYYEQYF
TGCGCCAGCAGCTCCCGGGCAGGGGATTACTACGAGCAGTACTTC
>TRBV9|TRBJ1-1|NA|many
CASSVAVTRTEAFF
TGTGCCAGCAGCGTAGCGGTCACGAGGACTGAAGCTTTCTTT
>TRBV7-3|TRBJ2-3|TRBD2|NA
CASKASGPDTQYF
TGTGCCAGCAAGGCTAGCGGTCCAGATACGCAGTATTTT
>TRBV6-6|TRBJ2-1|TRBD1|few
CASSYWTGGHNEQFF
TGTGCCAGCAGTTACTGGACAGGGGGCCACAATGAGCAGTTCTTC
>TRBV7-3|TRBJ2-4|NA|many
CASSLRGIPNIQYF
TGTGCCAGCAGCCTCAGGGGAATCCCCAACATTCAGTACTTC
>TRBV27|TRBJ2-3|NA|many
CASSSYLVSTDTQYF
TGTGCCAGCAGTTCCTACCTTGTTAGCACAGATACGCAGTATTTT
>TRBV2|TRBJ2-1|TRBD1|many
CASSATGSSYNEQFF
TGTGCCAGCAGTGCGACAGGGAGCTCCTACAATGAGCAGTTCTTC
>TRBV5-1|TRBJ1-1|TRBD1|many
CASSSVGQGIEAFF
TGCGCCAGCAGCTCCGTCGGACAGGGCATTGAAGCTTTCTTT
>TRBV12-5|TRBJ2-7|NA|many
CASGLVLGTGSYEQYF
TGTGCTAGTGGTTTGGTACTGGGGACCGGTTCCTACGAGCAGTACTTC
>TRBV12-3/TRBV12-4|TRBJ2-1|TRBD2|NA
CASSLYPRTSGSDEQFF
TGTGCCAGCAGTTTATATCCCCGGACTAGCGGGAGCGATGAGCAGTTCTTC
>TRBV4-2|TRBJ1-2|TRBD1|many
CASSPGQGDSDYTF
TGTGCCAGCAGCCCTGGACAGGGGGACTCCGACTACACCTTC
>TRBV7-9|TRBJ2-5|TRBD1|NA
CASSAGTGQETQYF
TGTGCCAGCAGCGCGGGGACAGGGCAAGAGACCCAGTACTTC
>TRBV7-2|TRBJ2-3|NA|many
CASSSSLTDYTQYF
TGTGCCAGCAGCTCATCGCTGACAGACTATACGCAGTATTTT
>TRBV24-1|TRBJ1-2|NA|many
CATSDYRDSGYTF
TGTGCCACCAGTGATTACAGGGACTCTGGCTACACCTTC
>TRBV2|TRBJ2-7|TRBD1|many
CASSEFWGQGFAEQYF
TGTGCCAGCAGTGAATTCTGGGGACAGGGTTTTGCCGAGCAGTACTTC
>TRBV5-6|TRBJ2-5|TRBD1|many
CASSPTPGTGDVLWWAQYF
TGTGCCAGCAGCCCAACTCCGGGGACAGGGGATGTGTTGTGGTGGGCCCAGTACTTC
>TRBV5-5|TRBJ1-6|TRBD1|many
CASSTKDRGSPLHF
TGTGCCAGCAGCACTAAGGACAGGGGCTCACCCCTCCACTTT
>TRBV4-1|TRBJ1-1|NA|many
CASSQELEGLAFF
TGCGCCAGCAGCCAAGAATTAGAGGGTTTGGCTTTCTTT
>TRBV29-1|TRBJ2-4|NA|many
CSGEKGNIQYF
TGCAGCGGGGAGAAGGGAAACATTCAGTACTTC
>TRBV6-6|TRBJ1-2|NA|few
CASSYDEGGRAGGYTF
TGTGCCAGCAGTTATGACGAAGGAGGGAGGGCTGGCGGCTACACCTTC
>TRBV27|TRBJ2-1|TRBD1|few
CASSADRALYNEQFF
TGTGCCAGCAGTGCCGACAGGGCCCTCTACAATGAGCAGTTCTTC
>TRBV19|TRBJ1-6|TRBD1|NA
CASSRSRDSPNSPLHF
TGTGCCAGTAGTCGTTCTCGGGACAGCCCAAATTCACCCCTCCACTTT
>TRBV28|TRBJ2-3|NA|many
CASSIDADTQYF
TGTGCCAGCAGTATAGATGCGGATACGCAGTATTTT
>TRBV6-1|TRBJ2-5|TRBD1|many
CASRITGGTQETQYF
TGTGCCAGCAGAATAACAGGGGGCACACAAGAGACCCAGTACTTC
>TRBV27|TRBJ1-2|NA|NA
CASKMRTGTTYGYTF
TGTGCCAGCAAAATGAGGACCGGGACTACCTATGGCTACACCTTC
>TRBV7-3|TRBJ2-7|NA|many
CASSPQGGMDPYEQYF
TGTGCCAGCAGCCCCCAAGGTGGAATGGATCCCTACGAGCAGTACTTC
>TRBV28|TRBJ1-5|NA|many
CASSSAGGGQPQHF
TGTGCCAGCAGTTCGGCAGGAGGTGGTCAGCCCCAGCATTTT
>TRBV6-1|TRBJ1-2|NA|many
CASSASRGAGYGYTF
TGTGCCAGCAGTGCGAGTCGGGGGGCTGGATATGGCTACACCTTC
>TRBV2|TRBJ2-7|TRBD1|NA
CASSEGTGPYEQYF
TGTGCCAGCAGTGAGGGGACAGGCCCCTACGAGCAGTACTTC
>TRBV12-3/TRBV12-4|TRBJ1-5|NA|many
CASRLRGNGNQPQHF
TGTGCCAGCAGACTTAGGGGTAACGGCAATCAGCCCCAGCATTTT
>TRBV20-1|TRBJ2-7|NA|few
CSASPEHGSYEQYF
TGCAGTGCCTCCCCGGAGCACGGGTCCTACGAGCAGTACTTC
>TRBV27|TRBJ2-3|NA|many
CASSLGLNLGTDTQYF
TGTGCCAGCAGCCTTGGCCTGAACTTGGGCACAGATACGCAGTATTTT
>TRBV5-1|TRBJ2-7|TRBD2|many
CASSLLIAGHTNSGEQYF
TGCGCCAGCAGCTTGTTAATAGCGGGGCACACGAACTCGGGGGAGCAGTACTTC
>TRBV5-1|TRBJ2-2|NA|NA
CASSFDGGRTGELFF
TGCGCCAGCAGCTTCGACGGGGGGCGAACCGGGGAGCTGTTTTTT
>TRBV6-5|TRBJ2-7|TRBD2|NA
CAAGWGGGEQYF
TGTGCCGCAGGTTGGGGCGGGGGGGAGCAGTACTTC
>TRBV25-1|TRBJ1-2|TRBD1|many
CASSTITGDLNYGYTF
TGTGCCAGCAGTACCATTACAGGGGACCTTAACTATGGCTACACCTTC
>TRBV24-1|TRBJ2-6|NA|many
CATNRGISGANVLTF
TGTGCCACCAATAGGGGGATCTCTGGGGCCAACGTCCTGACTTTC
>TRBV9|TRBJ1-4|NA|many
CASSPMSTNEKLFF
TGTGCCAGCAGCCCAATGTCGACTAATGAAAAACTGTTTTTT
>TRBV25-1|TRBJ2-1|TRBD2|many
CASSLAELYNEQFF
TGTGCCAGCAGTCTAGCGGAGCTCTACAATGAGCAGTTCTTC